Here is one T cell receptor (beta chain) with its context. Authors' data handling: Quantification of nucleated cells was approximated via reference gene primer amplification. Generated by immunoSEQ multiplex PCR, the TCRdb table keeps only in-frame clones and is missing some. For V, J and clone size, that table is used; D and trimming come from the DNA. Here the sample spans 150,000 to 200,000 clones, 70% to 90% being singletons. This entry belongs to a study of blood T cell repertoires in COVID-19. Study information: Both acute and convalescent COVID-19 samples were obtained from the United States, Italy and Spain. T cells, B-cell-depleted T cells, or PBMCs provided the cDNA or gDNA that served as material.

The source of this sequence is a man aged 60 to 69 with active or convalescent COVID-19. Sequenced: peripheral blood.

The CDR3 is CASSLDRGLDTEAFF. As DNA, the CDR3 is TGCGCCAGCAGCTTGGACAGGGGGCTTGACACTGAAGCTTTCTTT. The chain employs TRBV5-1 and TRBJ1-1; 9 nucleotides match TRBD1. V shed 0 bases, J shed 3 bases, and the junction held 3 bases outside the gene matches. In germline, CDR1 is SGHRS, CDR2 YFSETQ. The CDR3 consists of 15 residues.